This T cell receptor (beta chain) was captured in a study of graft-versus-host responses after intestinal transplantation. Study-level background: Transplants given to recipients were multivisceral, liver-intestinal, or isolated intestinal. For approximately three years after anti-thymocyte globulin induction, all recipients took tacrolimus and steroids. General observations from the study: GvH clones were found in recipient marrow; some appeared first in ileum or blood.

With respect to this clone: The antigen is undetermined.

This CDR3 has 14 residues. Losses at the gene ends were 3 bases for V and 12 bases for J; bases not matched to a gene: 11. Germline V lookup: CDR1 MNHEY, CDR2 SMNVEV (reference sequence). The repertoire was sequenced with immunoSEQ multiplex PCR; TCRdb's copy has only in-frame clones and lacks some. Here the sample spans over 80,000 clones, roughly 92% being singletons. The receptor was isolated from a human donor who was the organ donor for an intestinal transplant. This specimen consisted of unstimulated CD8+ T cells sorted from spleen or lymph node cells, obtained before transplant. The gene calls are TRBV27 and TRBJ2-1, with 7 bases that match TRBD2. CDR3 sequence: CASSFGGNFNWQFF. The CDR3 bases are TGTGCCAGCAGTTTCGGGGGGAACTTTAACTGGCAGTTCTTC.